This T cell receptor beta chain was retrieved from a study of control samples from healthy donors and cancer patients. CDR3 length equals 14 residues. V lost 3 bases, J lost 4 bases, and 14 bases lay in between. The germline gives CDR1 SGHNT, CDR2 YYREEE (reference sequence). Sequencing was performed with immunoSEQ multiplex PCR; in TCRdb, only in-frame clones are kept and a portion is missing. The sample lists around 140,000 clones; roughly 91% were seen once. This sequence was found in a man aged 50 or older with head and neck cancer. Sequenced material: PBMCs. The rearrangement joins TRBV5-4 to TRBJ2-7; D may be TRBD2 (5 bases). The CDR3 region has the DNA TGTGCCAGCAGCTGGGAGACGAGGTGGTACGAGCAGTACTTC. Encoded protein: CASSWETRWYEQYF. The full variable domain, completed using reference TRBV5-4 and TRBJ2-7, is ETGVTQSPTHLIKTRGQQVTLRCSSQSGHNTVSWYQQALGQGPQFIFQYYREEENGRGNFPPRFSGLQFPNYSSELNVNALELDDSALYLCASSWETRWYEQYFGPGTRLTVT.